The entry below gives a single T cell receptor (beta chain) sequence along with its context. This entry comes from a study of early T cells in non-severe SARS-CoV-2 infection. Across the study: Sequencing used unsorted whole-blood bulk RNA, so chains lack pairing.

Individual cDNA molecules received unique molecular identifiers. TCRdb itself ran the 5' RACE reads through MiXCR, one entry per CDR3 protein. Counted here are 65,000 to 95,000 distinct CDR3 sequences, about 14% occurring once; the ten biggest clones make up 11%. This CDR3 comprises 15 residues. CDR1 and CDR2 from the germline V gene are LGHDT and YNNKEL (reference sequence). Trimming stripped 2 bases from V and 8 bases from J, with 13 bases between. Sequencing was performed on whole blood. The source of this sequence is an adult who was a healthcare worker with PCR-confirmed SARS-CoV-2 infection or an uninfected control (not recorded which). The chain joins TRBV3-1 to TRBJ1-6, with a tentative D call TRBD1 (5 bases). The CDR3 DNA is TGTGCCAGCAGCCAACTCAGGGCATCGGATTCACCCCTCCACTTT. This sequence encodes CASSQLRASDSPLHF.